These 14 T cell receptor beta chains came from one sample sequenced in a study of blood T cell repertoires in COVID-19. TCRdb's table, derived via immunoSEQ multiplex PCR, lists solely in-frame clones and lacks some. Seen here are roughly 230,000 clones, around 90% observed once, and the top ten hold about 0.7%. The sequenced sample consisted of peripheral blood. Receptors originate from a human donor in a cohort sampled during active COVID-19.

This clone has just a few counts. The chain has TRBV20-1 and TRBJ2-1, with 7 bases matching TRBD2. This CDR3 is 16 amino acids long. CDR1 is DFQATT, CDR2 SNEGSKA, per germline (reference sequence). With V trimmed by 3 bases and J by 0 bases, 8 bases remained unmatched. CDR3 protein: CSASRVGGGSYNEQFF. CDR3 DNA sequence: TGCAGTGCTAGTAGGGTCGGCGGGGGCTCCTACAATGAGCAGTTCTTC.

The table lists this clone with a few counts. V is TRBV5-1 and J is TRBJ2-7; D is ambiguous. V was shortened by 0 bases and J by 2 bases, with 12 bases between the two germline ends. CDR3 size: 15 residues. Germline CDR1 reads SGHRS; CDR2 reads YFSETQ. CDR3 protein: CASSLVAGSTYEQYF. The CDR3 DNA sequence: TGCGCCAGCAGCTTGGTGGCAGGATCCACCTACGAGCAGTACTTC.

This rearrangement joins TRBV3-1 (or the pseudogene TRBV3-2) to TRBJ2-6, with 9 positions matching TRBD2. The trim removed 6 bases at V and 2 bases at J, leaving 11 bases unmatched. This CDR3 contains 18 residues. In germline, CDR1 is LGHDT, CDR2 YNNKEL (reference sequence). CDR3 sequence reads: CASRSEAGGHTGANVLTF. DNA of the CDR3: TGTGCCAGCAGGTCAGAAGCGGGGGGCCATACTGGGGCCAACGTCCTGACTTTC.

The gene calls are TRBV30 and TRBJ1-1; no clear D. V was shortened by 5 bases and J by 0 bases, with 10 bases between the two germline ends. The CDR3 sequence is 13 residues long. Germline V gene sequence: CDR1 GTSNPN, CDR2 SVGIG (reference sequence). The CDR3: CAWGVGVNTEAFF. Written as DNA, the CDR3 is TGTGCCTGGGGAGTGGGAGTGAACACTGAAGCTTTCTTT. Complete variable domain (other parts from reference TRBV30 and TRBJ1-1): SQTIHQWPATLVQPVGSPLSLECTVEGTSNPNLYWYRQAAGRGLQLLFYSVGIGQISSEVPQNLSASRPQDRQFILSSKKLLLSDSGFYLCAWGVGVNTEAFFGQGTRLTVV.

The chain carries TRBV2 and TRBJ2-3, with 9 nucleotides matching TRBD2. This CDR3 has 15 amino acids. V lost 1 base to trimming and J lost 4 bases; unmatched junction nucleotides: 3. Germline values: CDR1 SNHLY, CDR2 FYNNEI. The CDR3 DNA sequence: TGTGCCAGCAGTGAAGGTAGCGGGGGACCAGATACGCAGTATTTT. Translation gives CASSEGSGGPDTQYF.

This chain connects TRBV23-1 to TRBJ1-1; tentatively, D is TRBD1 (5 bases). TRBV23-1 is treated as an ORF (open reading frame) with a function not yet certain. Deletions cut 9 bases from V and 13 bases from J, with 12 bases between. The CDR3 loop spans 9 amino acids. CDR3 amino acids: CARDLRGFF. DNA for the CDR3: TGCGCCAGGGATTTAAGGGGTTTCTTT.

In nucleotides, the CDR3 is TGTGCCAGCAGCCACCCGGGACAGGGGGCTTACGAGCAGTACTTC. It specifies CASSHPGQGAYEQYF. J is TRBJ2-7 and V is TRBV5-4; 12 bases line up with TRBD1. J was trimmed by 4 bases and V by 4 bases; bases with no gene match: 6. The CDR3 extends over 15 amino acids. The germline CDR1 and CDR2 sequences are SGHNT and YYREEE (reference sequence).

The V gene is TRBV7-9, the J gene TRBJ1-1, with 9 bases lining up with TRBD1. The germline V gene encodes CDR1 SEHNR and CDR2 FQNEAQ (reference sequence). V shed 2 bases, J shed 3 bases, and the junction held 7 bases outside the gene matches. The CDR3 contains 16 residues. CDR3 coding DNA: TGTGCCAGCAGCTTAAACCAACAGGGGGCTCACACTGAAGCTTTCTTT. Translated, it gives CASSLNQQGAHTEAFF.

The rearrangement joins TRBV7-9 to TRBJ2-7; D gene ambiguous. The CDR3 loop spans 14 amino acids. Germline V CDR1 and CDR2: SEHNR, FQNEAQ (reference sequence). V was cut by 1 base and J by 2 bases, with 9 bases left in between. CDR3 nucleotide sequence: TGTGCCAGCAGCTTAGGTTCGAAGCCCTACGAGCAGTACTTC. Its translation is CASSLGSKPYEQYF.

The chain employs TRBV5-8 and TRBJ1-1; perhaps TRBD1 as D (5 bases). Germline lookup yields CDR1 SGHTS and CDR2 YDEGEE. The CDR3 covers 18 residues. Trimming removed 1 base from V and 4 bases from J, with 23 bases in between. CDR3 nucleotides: TGTGCCAGCAGCTTGTTTTCCGGACTGGGGGGGTTAGGCACTGAAGCTTTCTTT. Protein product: CASSLFSGLGGLGTEAFF.

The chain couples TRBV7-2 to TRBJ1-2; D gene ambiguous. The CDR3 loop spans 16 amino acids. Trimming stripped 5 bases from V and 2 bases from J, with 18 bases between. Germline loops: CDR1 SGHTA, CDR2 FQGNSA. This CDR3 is CASSRSRTDGNYGYTF. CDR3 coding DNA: TGTGCCAGCAGCCGTTCCCGCACAGACGGAAACTATGGCTACACCTTC.

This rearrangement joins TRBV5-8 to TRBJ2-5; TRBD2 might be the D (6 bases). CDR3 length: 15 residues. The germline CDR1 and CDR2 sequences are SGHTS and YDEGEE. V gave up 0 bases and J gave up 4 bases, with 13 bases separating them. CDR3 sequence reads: CASSLALLARETQYF. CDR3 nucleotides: TGTGCCAGCAGCTTGGCCCTACTAGCTAGAGAGACCCAGTACTTC.

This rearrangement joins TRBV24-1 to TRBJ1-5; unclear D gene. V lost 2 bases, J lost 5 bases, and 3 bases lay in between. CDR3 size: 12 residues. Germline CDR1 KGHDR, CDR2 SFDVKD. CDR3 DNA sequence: TGTGCCACCAGTGATTCGGATCAGCCCCAGCATTTT. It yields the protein CATSDSDQPQHF.

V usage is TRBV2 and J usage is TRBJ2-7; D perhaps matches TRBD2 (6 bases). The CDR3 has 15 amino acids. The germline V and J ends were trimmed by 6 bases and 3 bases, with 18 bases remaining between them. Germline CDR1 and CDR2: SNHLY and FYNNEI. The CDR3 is CASRETTGTLYEQYF. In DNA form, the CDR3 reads TGTGCCAGCAGGGAAACCACCGGGACTCTCTACGAGCAGTACTTC.